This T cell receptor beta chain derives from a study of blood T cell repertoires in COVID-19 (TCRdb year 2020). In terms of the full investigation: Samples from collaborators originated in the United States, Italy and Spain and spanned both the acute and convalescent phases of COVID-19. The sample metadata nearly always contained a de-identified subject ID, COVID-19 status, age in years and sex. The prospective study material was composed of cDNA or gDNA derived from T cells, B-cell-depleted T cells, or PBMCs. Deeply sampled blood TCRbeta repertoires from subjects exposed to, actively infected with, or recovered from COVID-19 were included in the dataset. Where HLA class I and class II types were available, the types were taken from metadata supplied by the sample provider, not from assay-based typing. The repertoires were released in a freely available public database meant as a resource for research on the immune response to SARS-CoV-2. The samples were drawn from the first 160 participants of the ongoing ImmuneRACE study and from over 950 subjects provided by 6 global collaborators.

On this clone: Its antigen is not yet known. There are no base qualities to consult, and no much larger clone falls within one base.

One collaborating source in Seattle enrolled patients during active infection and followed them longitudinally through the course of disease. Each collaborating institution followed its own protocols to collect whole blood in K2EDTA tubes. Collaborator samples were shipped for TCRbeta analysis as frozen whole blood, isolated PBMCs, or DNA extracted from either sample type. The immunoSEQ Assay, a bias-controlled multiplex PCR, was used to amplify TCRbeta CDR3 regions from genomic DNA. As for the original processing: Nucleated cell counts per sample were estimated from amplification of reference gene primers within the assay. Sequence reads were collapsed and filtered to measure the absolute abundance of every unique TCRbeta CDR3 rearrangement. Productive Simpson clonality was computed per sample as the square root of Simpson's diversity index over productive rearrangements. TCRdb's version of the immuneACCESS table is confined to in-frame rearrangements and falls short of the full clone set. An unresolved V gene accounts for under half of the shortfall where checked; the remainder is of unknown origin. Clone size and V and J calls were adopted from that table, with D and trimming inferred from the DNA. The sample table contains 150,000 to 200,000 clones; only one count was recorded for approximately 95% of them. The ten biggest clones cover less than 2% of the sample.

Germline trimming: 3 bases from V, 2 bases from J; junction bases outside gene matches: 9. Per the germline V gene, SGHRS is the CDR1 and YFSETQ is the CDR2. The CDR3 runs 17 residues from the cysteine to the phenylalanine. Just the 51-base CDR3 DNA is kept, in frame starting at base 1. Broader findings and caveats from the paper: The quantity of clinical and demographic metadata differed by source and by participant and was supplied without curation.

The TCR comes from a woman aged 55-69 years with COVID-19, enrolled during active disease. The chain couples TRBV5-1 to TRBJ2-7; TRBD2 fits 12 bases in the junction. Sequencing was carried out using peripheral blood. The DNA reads TGCGCCAGCAGCTGGACCACTAGCGGGGGGCACGCCTACGAGCAGTACTTC. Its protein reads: CASSWTTSGGHAYEQYF.